Listed here are 21 T cell receptor beta chains from one sample, sequenced in a study of beta chain features in type 1 diabetes. The authors reverse transcribed all of the isolated RNA, so sequencing captured expressed TCRB transcripts. This table comes from immunoSEQ multiplex PCR, and its TCRdb copy is limited to in-frame clones, with some not included. The sample has roughly 150,000 clones; more than 9.5% are singletons. Sequenced: central memory CD4+ T cells from blood. The receptors stem from a man younger than 30 in good health.

This chain connects TRBV14 to TRBJ2-5; 7 nucleotides match TRBD2. Germline loops: CDR1 SGHDN, CDR2 FVKESK. The trim removed 1 base at V and 1 base at J, leaving 9 bases unmatched. The CDR3 consists of 17 residues. CDR3 in DNA: TGTGCCAGCAGCCAAGGAATAGTAGCGGGTCCCCAAGAGACCCAGTACTTC. As protein: CASSQGIVAGPQETQYF.

To note about this clone: Within the sample, other DNA sequences also encode this same CDR3. The chain is built from TRBV6-6 and TRBJ2-1; D remains ambiguous. V lost 8 bases to trimming and J lost 7 bases, with 6 bases between them. Germline V gives CDR1 MNHNY, CDR2 SVGAGI (reference sequence). This CDR3 contains 10 residues. The CDR3 coding sequence is TGTGCCAGCCTGGGGAATGAGCAGTTCTTC. Its protein product is CASLGNEQFF.

The rearrangement links TRBV5-1 to TRBJ1-5; perhaps TRBD1 as D (5 bases). Deletions cut 0 bases from V and 3 bases from J, with 10 bases between. The CDR3 totals 15 residues. CDR1 and CDR2 (germline): SGHRS, YFSETQ. DNA of the CDR3: TGCGCCAGCAGCTTGGCCGGGGCCAACAATCAGCCCCAGCATTTT. Its translation: CASSLAGANNQPQHF.

This clone has more than one count but fewer than ten. V gene TRBV29-1 combines with J gene TRBJ1-1; tentative D call: TRBD1 (6 bases). CDR3 length: 12 amino acids. Germline CDR1 and CDR2: SQVTM and ANQGSEA. V was trimmed by 5 bases and J by 5 bases, leaving 12 bases between them. The CDR3 bases are TGCAGCGTTAGAGGGGGAAAGACTGAAGCTTTCTTT. Its protein is CSVRGGKTEAFF.

The rearrangement links TRBV30 to TRBJ1-1; TRBD1 might be the D (5 bases). Germline V gene lookup returns CDR1 GTSNPN and CDR2 SVGIG (reference sequence). V was shortened by 3 bases and J by 8 bases, with 16 bases between the two germline ends. The length of the CDR3 is 13 residues. CDR3 nucleotides: TGTGCCTGGAGGGAAAGAACTCGGGGGGAAGCTTTCTTT. As protein: CAWRERTRGEAFF. The variable domain in full, completed from reference TRBV30 and TRBJ1-1, reads SQTIHQWPATLVQPVGSPLSLECTVEGTSNPNLYWYRQAAGRGLQLLFYSVGIGQISSEVPQNLSASRPQDRQFILSSKKLLLSDSGFYLCAWRERTRGEAFFGQGTRLTVV.

The rearrangement uses TRBV28 and TRBJ2-7, with D unclear. Trimming removed 3 bases at V and 3 bases at J, with 6 bases between. The length of the CDR3 is 12 residues. Germline V gene data show CDR1 as MDHEN and CDR2 as SYDVKM. CDR3 sequence reads: CASSFPHYEQYF. The DNA for the CDR3 is TGTGCCAGCAGTTTCCCTCACTACGAGCAGTACTTC.

There are a few counts of this clone. This chain links TRBV4-1 with TRBJ2-6, with D uncertain. Looked up from germline, CDR1 is MGHRA and CDR2 is YSYEKL. V was clipped by 1 base and J by 0 bases, with 10 bases between them. The CDR3 length is 17 residues. CDR3 sequence: CASSQGQAYSGANVLTF. The CDR3 DNA reads as TGCGCCAGCAGCCAAGGGCAGGCCTACTCTGGGGCCAACGTCCTGACTTTC.

V and J are TRBV14 and TRBJ1-6, with D possibly TRBD1 on 6 matching bases. The V end was cut by 6 bases, the J end by 7 bases, with 16 bases between. The CDR3 covers 15 residues. The germline gives CDR1 SGHDN, CDR2 FVKESK. The CDR3 region is CASRLRTGQNSPLHF. DNA of the CDR3: TGTGCCAGCAGGTTGAGGACGGGACAAAATTCACCCCTCCACTTT.

This clone showed up just a few times. V is TRBV10-3 and J is TRBJ2-6; the D call may be TRBD1 or TRBD2 (6 bases each). The CDR3 is 19 residues long. Germline CDR1 and CDR2: ENHRY and SYGVKD. V was clipped by 7 bases and J by 2 bases, with 24 bases between them. CDR3 in amino acids: CAITPSLGAGHPGANVLTF. The CDR3 nucleotides read TGTGCCATCACCCCCTCGTTGGGTGCGGGACACCCTGGGGCCAACGTCCTGACTTTC.

The chain couples TRBV5-4 to TRBJ2-5; D is uncertain. Germline-derived CDR1 and CDR2 are SGHNT and YYREEE (reference sequence). The CDR3 runs 14 residues. V lost 4 bases, J lost 5 bases, and 15 bases lay in between. CDR3 protein: CASSQAVRAETQYF. CDR3 sequence (DNA): TGTGCCAGCAGCCAGGCGGTCCGGGCGGAGACCCAGTACTTC.

The chain employs TRBV7-2 and TRBJ1-1; a possible D gene is TRBD1 (5 bases). V lost 5 bases to trimming and J lost 0 bases, with 10 bases between them. The germline V gene has CDR1 SGHTA and CDR2 FQGNSA. The length of the CDR3 is 14 residues. The CDR3 spells CASSRDGMNTEAFF. The CDR3 bases are TGTGCCAGCAGCCGGGACGGCATGAACACTGAAGCTTTCTTT. The variable domain in full, with the rest retrieved from reference TRBV7-2 and TRBJ1-1, is GAGVSQSPSNKVTEKGKDVELRCDPISGHTALYWYRQSLGQGLEFLIYFQGNSAPDKSGLPSDRFSAERTGGSVSTLTIQRTQQEDSAVYLCASSRDGMNTEAFFGQGTRLTVV.

This sequence joins TRBV6-4 and TRBJ1-1, with 9 bases aligning to TRBD1. The CDR3 consists of 14 residues. Trimming at V came to 5 bases and at J to 1 base, leaving 2 bases not matched to a gene. The germline CDR1 and CDR2 sequences are MRHNA and SNTAGT. In DNA form, the CDR3 reads TGTGCCAGCAGTAAGGACAGGGGGAACACTGAAGCTTTCTTT. Amino acids: CASSKDRGNTEAFF.

The sample holds a few counts of this clone. The chain links TRBV29-1 to TRBJ2-2; 10 bases line up with TRBD2. This CDR3 is built from 15 residues. CDR1 and CDR2 from the germline V gene are SQVTM and ANQGSEA. V shed 5 bases, J shed 6 bases, and the junction held 9 bases outside the gene matches. The CDR3 DNA sequence: TGCAGCGTTAGGACCGGGACTAGCGCTTCCGGGGAGCTGTTTTTT. It yields the protein CSVRTGTSASGELFF.

This clone has more than one count but fewer than ten. This sequence joins TRBV6-5 and TRBJ2-1, with a weak D call TRBD1 (5 bases). The CDR3 sequence is 14 residues long. V was pared by 0 bases and J by 11 bases, with 14 bases between. In germline, CDR1 is MNHEY, CDR2 SVGAGI. CDR3 in amino acids: CASSYSFQGFQQFF. In DNA form, the CDR3 reads TGTGCCAGCAGTTACTCTTTCCAGGGATTTCAGCAGTTCTTC.

This clone was seen a handful of times. A much larger clone differs from this one at a single base, so this may be a read error. The chain employs TRBV5-1 and TRBJ1-1; perhaps TRBD1 as D (5 bases). The V end lost 2 bases, the J end lost 1 base, and 6 bases lay between the germline ends. CDR1 and CDR2 from the germline V gene are SGHRS and YFSETQ. The CDR3 has 13 amino acids. CDR3 in amino acids: CASSLQENTEAFF. CDR3 nucleotide sequence: TGCGCCAGCAGCTTACAGGAGAACACTGAAGCTTTCTTT. Filled out from reference TRBV5-1 and TRBJ1-1, the complete variable domain reads KAGVTQTPRYLIKTRGQQVTLSCSPISGHRSVSWYQQTPGQGLQFLFEYFSETQRNKGNFPGRFSGRQFSNSRSEMNVSTLELGDSALYLCASSLQENTEAFFGQGTRLTVV.

This clone showed up just a few times. The chain carries TRBV5-1 and TRBJ2-3; 8 bases map to TRBD1. CDR3 length: 14 residues. CDR1 and CDR2 from the germline V gene are SGHRS and YFSETQ. The junction had 8 bases not matched to a gene; V was cut back by 7 bases and J by 4 bases. The CDR3 loop reads CASYPGGSADTQYF. CDR3 in DNA: TGCGCCAGCTATCCAGGGGGCTCGGCAGATACGCAGTATTTT.

The CDR3 is CAWSRGSGFYGYTF. As DNA, the CDR3 is TGTGCCTGGAGTAGGGGATCGGGCTTCTATGGCTACACCTTC. This chain uses TRBV30 with TRBJ1-2, with D perhaps matching TRBD1 (5 bases). Per germline, CDR1 GTSNPN and CDR2 SVGIG (reference sequence). The ends were cut back, 2 bases at V and 4 bases at J, with 14 bases in the middle. This CDR3 contains 14 residues.

This clone has a handful of counts. The CDR3 protein is CASSFRLQVTGELFF. In DNA form, the CDR3 reads TGTGCCAGCAGTTTTAGGCTGCAAGTCACCGGGGAGCTGTTTTTT. The rearrangement uses TRBV28 and TRBJ2-2; D gene ambiguous. Deletions cut 3 bases from V and 4 bases from J, with 12 bases between. Germline-derived CDR1 and CDR2 are MDHEN and SYDVKM. There are 15 residues in the CDR3.

This chain links TRBV28 with TRBJ2-7; 11 nucleotides match TRBD2. This CDR3 comprises 15 residues. The germline CDR1 and CDR2 sequences are MDHEN and SYDVKM. With 6 bases clipped from V and 0 bases from J, the junction kept 4 bases outside the gene matches. CDR3 in amino acids: CASRTSGSISYEQYF. The CDR3 DNA reads TGTGCCAGCAGAACTAGCGGGAGCATCTCCTACGAGCAGTACTTC.

This clone occurred a few times. The gene calls are TRBV5-1 and TRBJ1-1; 7 nucleotides match TRBD1. With 5 bases clipped from V and 0 bases from J, the junction kept 4 bases outside the gene matches. The V gene's germline CDR1 is SGHRS and CDR2 YFSETQ. The CDR3 contains 14 residues. The CDR3 coding sequence is TGCGCCAGCAGAACGGGACAGCTGAACACTGAAGCTTTCTTT. It yields the protein CASRTGQLNTEAFF.

This clone was found a few times. This chain uses TRBV6-5 with TRBJ2-7; 8 nucleotides match TRBD1. The V gene's germline CDR1 is MNHEY and CDR2 SVGAGI. J lost 3 bases, V lost 6 bases, and 7 bases had no gene match. The CDR3 runs 14 residues. The CDR3 nucleotides are TGTGCCAGCAGCGATGGACAGGGAAACTACGAGCAGTACTTC. It yields the protein CASSDGQGNYEQYF.